This T cell receptor (beta chain) was sequenced for a study of CD8 T cells in ankylosing spondylitis. Findings and caveats of the study: Earlier literature documents some of the motif variants in reactive arthritis synovial fluid and blood.

TCRdb re-derived calls from the 5' RACE reads in MiXCR, one entry per CDR3 protein. Among over 150,000 distinct CDR3 sequences, roughly 13% were seen once, and the ten largest hold approximately 16%. This clonotype was seen more than once but under ten times. Antigen: not known. The source material was blood, either unsorted or a sorted T cell fraction (not recorded which). The clonotype comes from a male donor with ankylosing spondylitis or in good health (not recorded which).

The CDR3 sequence: CATSSTQDPEYNEQFF. The DNA for the CDR3 is TGTGCCACCAGCAGCACCCAAGATCCGGAATACAATGAGCAGTTCTTC. The V and J genes are TRBV15 and TRBJ2-1, with D hard to call. CDR1 and CDR2 (germline): LNHNV, YYDKDF (reference sequence). CDR3 length: 16 amino acids. Trimming pared 3 bases from V and 4 bases from J, leaving 16 bases between.